These 22 T cell receptor beta chains share one sample of origin, sequenced in a study of blood T cells in healthy people across ages. With a J-beta primer mix and a sample-barcoded 5' primer, a second PCR ran roughly 6 to 11 cycles. In TCRdb, the 5' RACE reads were re-called with MiXCR into one record per CDR3 protein. In the table there are hundreds of thousands of distinct CDR3 sequences, roughly three fifths of which are singletons. The source material was blood. The receptors come from a man in his forties in good health.

This clonotype was found a few times. The chain links TRBV10-3 to TRBJ2-3; 8 positions match TRBD2. Trimming at V came to 6 bases and at J to 2 bases, leaving 7 bases not matched to a gene. CDR1 and CDR2 from the germline V gene are ENHRY and SYGVKD. This CDR3 has 15 amino acids. Written as DNA, the CDR3 is TGTGCCATCAGATCCGGACTAGCCACCACAGATACGCAGTATTTT. It is translated as CAIRSGLATTDTQYF.

This rearrangement joins TRBV28 to TRBJ1-4; 10 nucleotides agree with TRBD1. V lost 5 bases to trimming and J lost 3 bases; unmatched junction nucleotides: 6. The germline V gene encodes CDR1 MDHEN and CDR2 SYDVKM. The CDR3 loop spans 16 amino acids. CDR3 protein: CASSATGGKPNEKLFF. The CDR3 DNA is TGTGCCAGCAGTGCGACAGGGGGCAAACCTAATGAAAAACTGTTTTTT.

V is TRBV14 and J is TRBJ2-5; 7 bases are shared with TRBD2. With V trimmed by 4 bases and J by 3 bases, 11 bases remained unmatched. Germline V CDR1 and CDR2: SGHDN, FVKESK. CDR3 size: 16 residues. The CDR3 DNA reads TGTGCCAGCAGCCGAAGGGGCGGGGGTCGAAAAGAGACCCAGTACTTC. Protein sequence: CASSRRGGGRKETQYF.

This sequence joins TRBV12-3 or TRBV12-4 and TRBJ2-1, with 11 nucleotides matching TRBD2. This CDR3 has 18 residues. V dropped 2 bases and J dropped 6; count of bases not matched to a gene: 12. CDR3 DNA sequence: TGTGCCAGCAGTTTAATAGCGGGAGGGGGACAGGGAAGCAATGAGCAGTTCTTC. Encoded protein: CASSLIAGGGQGSNEQFF.

This clonotype showed up many times. The chain joins TRBV6-1 to TRBJ1-4, with no clear D. CDR1 and CDR2 from the germline V gene are MNHNS and SASEGT. Trimming cost V 7 bases and J 6 bases, with 12 bases left between them. This CDR3 comprises 13 residues. Written as DNA, the CDR3 is TGTGCCAGCAAATTAACCGCTTATGAAAAACTGTTTTTT. It specifies CASKLTAYEKLFF.

This chain uses TRBV7-3 with TRBJ1-5; D may be TRBD1 (6 bases). CDR3 size: 13 residues. Trimming stripped 8 bases from V and 4 bases from J, with 12 bases between. In germline, CDR1 is SGHTA, CDR2 FQGTGA. The CDR3, as DNA: TGTGCCAGCGTTCGGACAGTGAATCAGCCCCAGCATTTT. As protein: CASVRTVNQPQHF.

The chain carries TRBV4-2 and TRBJ1-2, with D uncertain. The germline CDR1 and CDR2 sequences are LGHNA and YNFKEQ. The CDR3 spans 13 residues. Deletions cut 0 bases from V and 5 bases from J, with 7 bases between. CDR3 sequence reads: CASSQDSGYGYTF. CDR3 sequence (DNA): TGTGCCAGCAGCCAAGATTCGGGGTATGGCTACACCTTC.

This clonotype was detected many times. V and J are TRBV7-9 and TRBJ1-2; TRBD1 might be the D (5 bases). Trimming pared 7 bases from V and 3 bases from J, leaving 18 bases between. The CDR3 covers 15 residues. In germline, CDR1 is SEHNR, CDR2 FQNEAQ (reference sequence). CDR3 protein: CASNVPRDEDYGYTF. The CDR3 bases are TGTGCCAGCAACGTACCCAGGGACGAAGACTATGGCTACACCTTC.

Remarks on this clonotype: This may be a read error, as it is one base from a much larger clone. The V gene is TRBV5-1, the J gene TRBJ2-7; 10 bases match TRBD1. This CDR3 is 15 amino acids long. Per the germline V gene, CDR1 is SGHRS and CDR2 is YFSETQ. The chain's CDR3 is CVSSDRDRGSYEQYF. The CDR3 DNA reads TGCGTCAGCAGCGACCGGGACAGGGGATCCTACGAGCAGTACTTC. Full variable domain (rest looked up from reference TRBV5-1 and TRBJ2-7): KAGVTQTPRYLIKTRGQQVTLSCSPISGHRSVSWYQQTPGQGLQFLFEYFSETQRNKGNFPGRFSGRQFSNSRSEMNVSTLELGDSALYLCVSSDRDRGSYEQYFGPGTRLTVT.

This clonotype appeared once. The gene calls are TRBV12-3 or TRBV12-4 and TRBJ2-7, with D perhaps TRBD1 (6 bases). V lost 6 bases to trimming and J lost 3 bases, with 21 bases between them. The length of the CDR3 is 16 residues. This CDR3 is CASSFSGWDNDYEQYF. The CDR3, as DNA: TGTGCCAGCAGCTTTTCCGGTTGGGACAACGACTACGAGCAGTACTTC.

A word on this clonotype: The junction shows a germline mismatch at one end, possibly a read error. The CDR3 region is CACSQVGGGPTDTQYF. The CDR3 DNA follows: TGTGCCTGCAGCCAAGTAGGTGGGGGACCCACAGATACGCAGTATTTT. The chain is built from TRBV3-1 and TRBJ2-3, with D tentatively TRBD1 or TRBD2 (5 bases each). The CDR3 consists of 16 residues. CDR1 and CDR2 from the germline V gene are LGHDT and YNNKEL (reference sequence).

J is TRBJ2-1 and V is TRBV6-2 or TRBV6-3; D is perhaps TRBD1 or TRBD2 (6 bases each). In germline, CDR1 is MNHEY, CDR2 SVGEGT. The CDR3 runs 13 residues. V lost 6 bases and J lost 3, with 9 bases in between. For the CDR3, the DNA is TGTGCCAGCAGGGAGGGGGGCTACAATGAGCAGTTCTTC. Translating gives CASREGGYNEQFF.

This clonotype has a handful of counts. The chain combines TRBV10-3 with TRBJ2-7, with TRBD1 matching 9 bases. Germline CDR1 ENHRY, CDR2 SYGVKD. CDR3 length equals 16 residues. Trimming cost V 3 bases and J 7 bases; bases outside gene matches: 13. The CDR3 nucleotides read TGTGCCATCAGTGATGGGACGGGACAGGGAGGGGATGAGCAGTACTTC. This encodes CAISDGTGQGGDEQYF.

This clonotype was observed a handful of times. The chain joins TRBV27 to TRBJ2-3; D is undetermined. CDR3 length: 15 residues. Deletions cut 5 bases from V and 6 bases from J, with 18 bases between. Germline V gene data show CDR1 as MNHEY and CDR2 as SMNVEV (reference sequence). CDR3: CASSPLFRSADTQYF. In nucleotides, the CDR3 is TGTGCCAGCAGTCCCCTCTTTAGGTCCGCGGATACGCAGTATTTT.

V and J are TRBV7-9 and TRBJ2-7; no clear D gene. The last part of the DNA fits TRBJ2-5 better; the J call may be wrong. This CDR3 comprises 13 residues. The V gene's germline CDR1 is SEHNR and CDR2 FQNEAQ (reference sequence). CDR3 DNA: TGTGCCAGCAGCTTAGTAGCTTTAGAGACCCAGTACTTC. Its protein is CASSLVALETQYF.

The CDR3: CATGEPGTGSGELFF. The CDR3 coding sequence is TGTGCCACCGGAGAGCCCGGGACAGGGTCCGGGGAGCTGTTTTTT. The chain combines TRBV24-1 with TRBJ2-2; TRBD1 matches at 9 bases. CDR1 is KGHDR, CDR2 SFDVKD, per germline. This CDR3 is 15 amino acids long. V trimming: 9 bases; J trimming: 6 bases; junction bases outside the gene matches: 10.

The V gene is TRBV20-1, the J gene TRBJ2-7, with TRBD2 identical over 8 bases. J was trimmed by 0 bases and V by 6 bases; bases with no gene match: 7. This CDR3 has 14 residues. Germline CDR1 DFQATT, CDR2 SNEGSKA (reference sequence). Here the CDR3 DNA reads TGCAGTGCCGTCAGGCGGGGGGTCTCCTACGAGCAGTACTTC. It yields the protein CSAVRRGVSYEQYF.

The V gene is TRBV20-1, the J gene TRBJ1-5, with a tentative D call TRBD1 (6 bases). The CDR3 is made up of 12 amino acids. V dropped 6 bases and J dropped 5 bases, with 11 bases sitting between them. Germline CDR1 is DFQATT and CDR2 is SNEGSKA (reference sequence). CDR3 in amino acids: CSAIRGDQPQHF. CDR3 in DNA: TGCAGTGCGATCAGGGGCGATCAGCCCCAGCATTTT.

The chain employs TRBV7-9 and TRBJ2-3, with no clear D. CDR1 is SEHNR and CDR2 is FQNEAQ in the germline V gene (reference sequence). The CDR3 has 12 residues. The CDR3: CSYQGSADTQYF. Written as DNA, the CDR3 is TGTTCCTACCAAGGATCCGCAGATACGCAGTATTTT.

This sequence joins TRBV20-1 and TRBJ2-5, with 10 bases identical to TRBD2. J gave up 2 bases and V 0 bases, and 3 bases lay outside the gene matches. CDR3 length: 15 residues. Germline CDR1 is DFQATT and CDR2 is SNEGSKA (reference sequence). CDR3: CSARDGTSAQETQYF. The DNA of the CDR3 is TGCAGTGCTAGAGATGGGACTAGCGCACAAGAGACCCAGTACTTC.

The V and J genes are TRBV7-9 and TRBJ2-5; 9 bases are a match to TRBD1. Trimming took 6 bases from V and 3 from J; bases not matched to a gene: 11. CDR1 is SEHNR, CDR2 FQNEAQ, per germline (reference sequence). The CDR3 contains 16 residues. CDR3 protein: CASSLPVRTGEETQYF. The CDR3 DNA reads as TGTGCCAGCAGTCTCCCTGTAAGGACAGGGGAAGAGACCCAGTACTTC.

This chain uses TRBV25-1 with TRBJ1-6; 8 bases line up with TRBD1. Germline V gene lookup returns CDR1 MGHDK and CDR2 SYGVNS. The CDR3 runs 16 residues. V was pared by 3 bases and J by 5 bases, with 6 bases of the junction left unmatched. The CDR3 bases are TGTGCCAGCAGTGACCGACAGGGGAGGGATAATTCACCCCTCCACTTT. Amino acid sequence: CASSDRQGRDNSPLHF.